This T cell receptor (beta chain) was sequenced for a study of blood T cell repertoires in COVID-19. Background on the study: Researchers got acute and convalescent COVID-19 samples from the United States, Italy and Spain.

Some clones are missing from TCRdb's copy, which holds only in-frame ones; the method was immunoSEQ multiplex PCR. This repertoire shows about 250,000 clones, about 88% found once; its top ten account for just under 1%. The V gene end was trimmed by 2 bases and the J gene end by 3 bases; junction bases not matched to a gene: 11. Germline V gene data show CDR1 as ENHRY and CDR2 as SYGVKD. The CDR3 is 18 amino acids. The chain recombines TRBV10-3 with TRBJ2-1, with 9 bases that match TRBD2. The clonotype comes from a woman aged 40 to 50 who had recovered from COVID-19. Sequenced sample: peripheral blood. CDR3 sequence reads: CAISEARGSGSLYNEQFF. The CDR3 bases are TGTGCCATCAGTGAGGCCCGGGGTAGCGGGAGCCTCTACAATGAGCAGTTCTTC.